This is a list of T cell receptor beta chains from one sample in a study of technical replicates of blood from a few donors. Clones were sequenced by immunoSEQ multiplex PCR, and TCRdb holds only the in-frame ones, with some missing. The data contain just over 80,000 clones, approximately 94% of them seen just once; the ten biggest clones take up less than 0.4%. Sequenced: T cells isolated from PBMCs. These receptors were collected from a human donor in good health. Each CDR3 is given with its conserved first and last residue. The D gene is left open where the match is weak. A row's size may be missing; if present it is once, few, many or a size class.

.	TRBJ2-3	.	TRBV21-1	CASSIRLAGEEGTDTQYF	TGTGCCAGCAGCATTAGGCTAGCGGGAGAAGAAGGCACAGATACGCAGTATTTT
TRBD2	TRBJ2-2	.	TRBV6-1	CASSGQLAGNTGELFF	TGTGCCAGCAGTGGTCAGCTAGCGGGGAACACCGGGGAGCTGTTTTTT
TRBD1	TRBJ2-7	.	TRBV5-4	CASSPSGTAPYEQYF	TGTGCCAGCAGCCCTTCTGGGACAGCTCCCTACGAGCAGTACTTC
.	TRBJ1-2	.	TRBV13	CASSSQGSGYGYTF	TGTGCCAGCAGCTCTCAGGGGTCGGGATATGGCTACACCTTC
TRBD2	TRBJ2-1	.	TRBV7-2	CASSWLAGGNNEQFF	TGTGCCAGCAGCTGGCTAGCGGGAGGGAACAATGAGCAGTTCTTC
.	TRBJ2-1	.	TRBV10-3	CAIGTRDSYNEQFF	TGTGCCATCGGTACACGGGATTCATACAATGAGCAGTTCTTC
.	TRBJ1-3	.	TRBV7-2	CASSFPQSGNTIYF	TGTGCCAGCAGCTTTCCACAATCGGGAAACACCATATATTTT
TRBD1	TRBJ2-1	.	TRBV29-1	CSVERGDRANEQFF	TGCAGCGTTGAAAGGGGGGACAGGGCCAATGAGCAGTTCTTC
.	TRBJ1-4	once	TRBV6-5	CASSYTGITEREKLFF	TGTGCCAGCAGTTACACGGGGATAACGGAACGGGAAAAACTGTTTTTT
.	TRBJ2-2	.	TRBV7-2	CASSHPPPSTGELFF	TGTGCCAGCAGCCACCCCCCCCCTAGCACCGGGGAGCTGTTTTTT
.	TRBJ2-7	.	TRBV29-1	CSVEDQAFSYEQYF	TGCAGCGTTGAAGATCAGGCCTTCTCCTACGAGCAGTACTTC
.	TRBJ2-3	.	TRBV2	CASTRDFTDTQYF	TGTGCCAGCACCCGGGACTTCACAGATACGCAGTATTTT
.	TRBJ1-1	.	TRBV10-3	CAISESGLNTEAFF	TGTGCCATCAGTGAGTCGGGGCTGAACACTGAAGCTTTCTTT
.	TRBJ2-4	.	TRBV27	CASSLSVKNIQYF	TGTGCCAGCAGTTTGTCGGTCAAAAACATTCAGTACTTC
.	TRBJ2-1	.	TRBV29-1	CSVEDLADYNEQFF	TGCAGCGTTGAAGATTTGGCGGACTACAATGAGCAGTTCTTC
TRBD1	TRBJ2-1	.	TRBV28	CASSADRGPSYNEQFF	TGTGCCAGCAGCGCCGACAGGGGACCTTCCTACAATGAGCAGTTCTTC
.	TRBJ1-5	once	TRBV7-9	CASSLARWQPQHF	TGTGCCAGCAGCTTAGCCCGGTGGCAGCCCCAGCATTTT
.	TRBJ2-7	.	TRBV28	CASHRGGEQYF	TGTGCCAGCCACAGGGGAGGCGAGCAGTACTTC
TRBD2	TRBJ2-2	.	TRBV9	CASTTSGGANTGELFF	TGTGCCAGCACAACTTCGGGGGGGGCGAACACCGGGGAGCTGTTTTTT
.	TRBJ1-2	.	TRBV9	CASSEGNWAYTF	TGTGCCAGCAGCGAGGGGAATTGGGCCTACACCTTC
TRBD1	TRBJ2-7	.	TRBV29-1	CSVTGTGGDEQYF	TGCAGCGTCACCGGGACAGGGGGTGACGAGCAGTACTTC
.	TRBJ2-2	.	TRBV30	CAWSANILMGELFF	TGTGCCTGGAGCGCGAATATTCTGATGGGGGAGCTGTTTTTT